This TCR beta chain was profiled in a study of blood T cell repertoires in COVID-19. Background on the study: Researchers got acute and convalescent COVID-19 samples from the United States, Italy and Spain. T cells, B-cell-depleted T cells, or PBMCs supplied cDNA or gDNA.

Germline assignment: CDR1 LGHDT and CDR2 YNNKEL (reference sequence). V was clipped by 1 base and J by 5 bases, with 12 bases between them. The CDR3 is made up of 14 amino acids. In the study's own analysis: From reference gene primer amplification, estimates of nucleated cell counts were derived. Profiling relied on immunoSEQ multiplex PCR, and the TCRdb table lists in-frame clones only, not all of them. The V and J calls and clone size were taken over from that table, and D and trimming were inferred from the DNA. The sample carries about 300,000 clones, roughly nine tenths recorded once. The J gene is TRBJ2-7, the V gene TRBV3-1 (or the pseudogene TRBV3-2), with D maybe TRBD1 (5 bases). The sequence derives from a man aged 18 to 30 who had recovered from COVID-19. The sample consisted of peripheral blood. The CDR3: CASSQAVPGNEQYF. The CDR3, as DNA: TGTGCCAGCAGCCAAGCGGTCCCAGGGAACGAGCAGTACTTC.